This T cell receptor beta chain derives from a study of glioma-infiltrating T cells after dendritic cell vaccination. Across the study: Treatment, given 2003 to 2012, was autologous tumor lysate-pulsed dendritic cell vaccination.

Comment on this clone: Its antigen is unidentified.

Sequencing was performed with immunoSEQ multiplex PCR; in TCRdb, only in-frame clones are kept and a portion is missing. The top ten hold approximately 2.7% of the sample, which has 100,000 or so clones, around 91% seen once. Whole-study results and caveats: Few patients contributed both blood and tumor specimens.

Time point reported: after dendritic cell vaccination, including at tumor progression/relapse. All glioblastoma patients lacked an isocitrate dehydrogenase mutation. Before vaccination, two weeks after the third vaccination, and at progression, PBMC were collected. Germline V gene sequence: CDR1 MGHRA, CDR2 YSYEKL. V shed 8 bases and J 0 bases; nucleotides not matched to a gene: 16. This CDR3 comprises 19 residues. The V call is TRBV4-1, the J call TRBJ1-3, with 10 bases lining up with TRBD1. The sequence derives from a human donor with glioblastoma. The material was blood, obtained after dendritic cell vaccination. For the CDR3, the DNA is TGCGCCAGCCGAACGACCGGGACAGGGGAACATAACTCTGGAAACACCATATATTTT. Encoded protein: CASRTTGTGEHNSGNTIYF.